What follows describes a single TCR beta chain. Its target is not known. Trimming pared 5 bases from V and 1 base from J, leaving 14 bases between. The CDR3 sequence is 15 residues long. Germline V lookup: CDR1 SGHAT, CDR2 FQNNGV. The PCR used 60 Vbeta and 13 Jbeta primers. The protocol was immunoSEQ multiplex PCR, while the TCRdb copy is restricted to in-frame clones and leaves out a portion. The table includes 150,000 to 200,000 clones, about 80% detected once. This sample was included in a study of cytomegalovirus exposure and HLA in healthy donors. Study-level results: TCR beta chains numbering more than 150 were designated cytomegalovirus-associated. Earlier analysis yielded a pattern in which most TCR beta V segments were productive about 90% or about 30% of the time. When presence/absence was analysed, sequencing depth was taken to be roughly uniform across donors.

This rearrangement joins TRBV11-2 to TRBJ1-1; D possibly corresponds to TRBD1 (6 bases). The sequence derives from a woman aged 40-49 years in good health and CMV-seronegative. Sequencing was done on a sample of PBMCs. The CDR3: CASSQGGASNTEAFF. CDR3 coding DNA: TGTGCCAGCAGCCAAGGGGGAGCTTCGAACACTGAAGCTTTCTTT.